Sequencing of this T cell receptor (beta chain) was carried out in a study of T-cell memory formation after mild COVID-19. Findings and limits, study-wide: Contracting CD4+ clones were located mainly in CM and EM, and CD8+ clones in EMRA.

This clonotype was observed a few times. Its target is not known. 5'RACE with constant-segment primers yielded barcoded, UMI-tagged TCR alpha and TCR beta cDNA libraries. One entry per CDR3 protein, called by TCRdb with MiXCR from the 5' RACE reads. Of about 210,000 distinct CDR3 sequences in the sample, over 9.5% were seen once. The CDR3 spans 14 residues. Germline V gene data show CDR1 as MNHNY and CDR2 as SVGAGI (reference sequence). Trimming removed 4 bases from V and 1 base from J, with 10 bases in between. The chain couples TRBV6-6 to TRBJ1-1; D remains unclear. The TCR sequence derives from a man between 18 and 29 years old who had mild COVID-19 (a few samples of this study predate the infection). Cell type and time point are not known. What was sequenced was PBMCs or a T cell subset sorted from them (not recorded which). The CDR3 sequence is CASSLSLGNTEAFF. The CDR3 DNA sequence: TGTGCCAGCAGTTTGTCCTTGGGGAACACTGAAGCTTTCTTT.